One sample yielded the 5 T cell receptor beta chains listed below, sequenced in a study of Ad26.COV2.S vaccination and SARS-CoV-2 variants. The data were produced by immunoSEQ multiplex PCR, yet TCRdb's version contains in-frame clones alone and is incomplete. The table shows about 470,000 clones, with around 90% occurring only once. Treatment of the sample: 15 to 20 received Ad26.COV2.S at low or high dose, single or two shots; about 5 received placebo; per-sample allocation not given. Day 63 following the first vaccine or placebo injection was when the samples were taken. The sequencing here drew on peripheral blood, taken in a trial of Ad26.COV2.S vaccine versus placebo. The source is a person between 18 and 65 years old who received the Ad26.COV2.S COVID-19 vaccine or a placebo.

The V call is TRBV29-1, the J call TRBJ2-7, with 7 bases matching TRBD1. The V gene end was trimmed by 3 bases and the J gene end by 4 bases; junction bases not matched to a gene: 6. Per germline, CDR1 SQVTM and CDR2 ANQGSEA. This CDR3 has 13 amino acids. CDR3 region: CSVEGTAPYEQYF. CDR3 nucleotide sequence: TGCAGCGTTGAGGGGACAGCACCTTACGAGCAGTACTTC.

The chain recombines TRBV25-1 with TRBJ1-1; D remains ambiguous. The ends were cut back, 8 bases at V and 5 bases at J, with 9 bases in the middle. CDR3 length: 11 residues. Germline V gene lookup returns CDR1 MGHDK and CDR2 SYGVNS. This CDR3 reads CASVEVTEAFF. Here the CDR3 DNA reads TGTGCCAGCGTCGAAGTAACTGAAGCTTTCTTT.

The gene calls are TRBV20-1 and TRBJ1-4; D gene uncertain. Germline CDR1 and CDR2: DFQATT and SNEGSKA (reference sequence). V lost 6 bases and J 12 bases, leaving 5 bases between the germline ends. This CDR3 has 8 amino acids. CDR3 in amino acids: CSAFELFF. CDR3 nucleotides: TGCAGTGCCTTCGAACTGTTTTTT.

This chain links TRBV28 with TRBJ2-1; no reliable D call. Germline loops: CDR1 MDHEN, CDR2 SYDVKM. The V end was cut by 1 base, the J end by 8 bases, with 9 bases between. CDR3 length equals 13 residues. The CDR3 bases are TGTGCCAGCAGTTTATCTAGGCCCGATGAGCAGTTCTTC. Protein product: CASSLSRPDEQFF.

The chain links TRBV28 to TRBJ2-7; 11 bases map to TRBD1. The CDR3 consists of 14 residues. V trimming: 5 bases; J trimming: 9 bases; junction bases outside the gene matches: 9. Germline CDR1 is MDHEN and CDR2 is SYDVKM. The CDR3 protein is CASSTSGTGGVQYF. The CDR3 coding sequence is TGTGCCAGCAGTACGTCCGGGACAGGGGGAGTGCAGTACTTC.